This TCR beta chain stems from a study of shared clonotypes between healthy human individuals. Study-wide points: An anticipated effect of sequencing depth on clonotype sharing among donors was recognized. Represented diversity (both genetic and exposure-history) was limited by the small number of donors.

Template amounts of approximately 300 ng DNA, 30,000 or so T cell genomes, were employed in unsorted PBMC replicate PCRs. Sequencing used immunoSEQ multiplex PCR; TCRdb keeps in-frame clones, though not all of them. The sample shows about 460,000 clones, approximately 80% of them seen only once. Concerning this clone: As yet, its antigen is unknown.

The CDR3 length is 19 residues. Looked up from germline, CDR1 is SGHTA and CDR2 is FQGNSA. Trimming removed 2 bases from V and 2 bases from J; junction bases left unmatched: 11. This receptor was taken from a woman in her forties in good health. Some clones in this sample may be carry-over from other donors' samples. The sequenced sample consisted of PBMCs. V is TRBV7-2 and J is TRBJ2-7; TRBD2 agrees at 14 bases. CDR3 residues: CASSLRGTSGSSLTYEQYF. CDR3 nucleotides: TGTGCCAGCAGCTTAAGGGGGACTAGCGGGAGCTCACTCACCTACGAGCAGTACTTC.